This TCR beta chain came from a study of PD-1 blockade in classical Hodgkin lymphoma. Stated time point: cycle 4 day 1 (C4D1), after 6 weeks of nivolumab. All patients relapsed after autologous stem cell transplantation, and brentuximab vedotin exposure varied. By magnetic negative selection, CD4+ T cells were purified from thawed PBMCs. Sequencing used immunoSEQ multiplex PCR; TCRdb keeps in-frame clones, though not all of them. The sample holds 20,000 to 25,000 clones, 75% to 90% seen once. The TCR was taken from a human donor with classical Hodgkin lymphoma. Source: CD4+ T cells from blood, taken before the fourth cycle of nivolumab.

The CDR3 is CATSAGQGNSPLHF. The CDR3 DNA reads as TGTGCCACCAGCGCGGGACAGGGAAATTCACCCCTCCACTTT. The V and J genes are TRBV15 and TRBJ1-6; 9 bases are a match to TRBD1. V was clipped by 5 bases and J by 7 bases; unmatched bases: 3. This CDR3 comprises 14 residues. Germline lookup yields CDR1 LNHNV and CDR2 YYDKDF (reference sequence).